This T cell receptor (beta chain) derives from a study of OX40 agonist ivuxolimab in advanced cancers. TCRdb keeps only in-frame clones here, not all; method: immunoSEQ multiplex PCR. Among tens of thousands of clones listed, approximately 94% were seen once. Per germline, CDR1 SGDLS and CDR2 YYNGEE. Trimming stripped 4 bases from V and 2 bases from J, with 11 bases between. The CDR3 has 14 amino acids. The J gene is TRBJ2-3, the V gene TRBV9, with D possibly called TRBD1 or TRBD2 (5 bases each). The clonotype comes from an adult with an advanced solid tumor such as melanoma, head and neck, liver or kidney cancer. The sequencing here drew on CD4+ or CD8+ T cells sorted from blood, taken in a trial of the OX40 agonist ivuxolimab. The CDR3 DNA is TGTGCCAGCAGCCTAATCGGGACCACAGATACGCAGTATTTT. Amino acid sequence: CASSLIGTTDTQYF.